The 17 T cell receptor beta chains in this list originate from one sample, sequenced in a study of blood T cell repertoires in COVID-19. Here immunoSEQ multiplex PCR was the method, and the copy in TCRdb shows in-frame clones only, minus some. The sample lists hundreds of thousands of clones; approximately 89% were seen once. The sequenced sample consisted of peripheral blood. The receptors originated from a man younger than 35 with COVID-19, enrolled during active disease.

The chain employs TRBV3-1 (or the pseudogene TRBV3-2) and TRBJ2-7; the D gene is possibly TRBD2 (6 bases). Trimming removed 4 bases from V and 7 bases from J, with 14 bases in between. Looked up from germline, CDR1 is LGHDT and CDR2 is YNNKEL (reference sequence). This CDR3 comprises 13 residues. The CDR3 DNA is TGTGCCAGCAGCCCAGAACTGGGAGGAGAGCAGTACTTC. Its translation: CASSPELGGEQYF.

This clone was seen more than once but under ten times. This chain joins TRBV7-3 and TRBJ2-2; TRBD2 matches at 7 bases. This CDR3 has 15 residues. Per germline, CDR1 SGHTA and CDR2 FQGTGA. The junction had 2 bases not matched to a gene; V was cut back by 1 base and J by 3 bases. CDR3 bases: TGTGCCAGCAGCTTAAGCGGGAGATACACCGGGGAGCTGTTTTTT. Residues: CASSLSGRYTGELFF.

This clone showed up just a few times. The chain has TRBV6-5 and TRBJ1-2; tentative D call: TRBD1 (5 bases). Trimming stripped 5 bases from V and 7 bases from J, with 17 bases between. The CDR3 spans 14 residues. Germline V gene lookup returns CDR1 MNHEY and CDR2 SVGAGI. The CDR3 nucleotides are TGTGCCAGCAGTCCCGGGGGGGGTGGATTTGGCTACACCTTC. Its translation is CASSPGGGGFGYTF.

The genes are TRBV25-1 and TRBJ1-2; 9 bases match TRBD1. Germline V gene data show CDR1 as MGHDK and CDR2 as SYGVNS. J gave up 4 bases and V 1 base, and 4 bases lay outside the gene matches. This CDR3 comprises 15 residues. For the CDR3, the DNA is TGTGCCAGCAGTGAATTGACAGGGGGTGCCTATGGCTACACCTTC. It codes for CASSELTGGAYGYTF.

This chain links TRBV3-1 (or the pseudogene TRBV3-2) with TRBJ2-3; 10 positions agree with TRBD2. CDR3 length: 17 amino acids. The junction had 13 bases not matched to a gene; V was cut back by 5 bases and J by 5 bases. Germline V CDR1 and CDR2: LGHDT, YNNKEL (reference sequence). The CDR3 is CASSVLGASGGGDTQYF. For the CDR3, the DNA is TGTGCCAGCAGCGTCCTGGGGGCTAGCGGGGGTGGAGATACGCAGTATTTT.

The V gene is TRBV20-1, the J gene TRBJ2-2; 12 positions match TRBD1. Per the germline V gene, CDR1 is DFQATT and CDR2 is SNEGSKA (reference sequence). Trimming cost V 3 bases and J 3 bases; bases outside gene matches: 8. This CDR3 comprises 17 residues. The CDR3 sequence: CSASGTGGAGDTGELFF. The DNA of the CDR3 is TGCAGTGCTAGTGGGACAGGGGGCGCGGGCGACACCGGGGAGCTGTTTTTT.

The rearrangement uses TRBV30 and TRBJ2-7; possibly TRBD1 for D (5 bases). This CDR3 comprises 11 residues. Germline V lookup: CDR1 GTSNPN, CDR2 SVGIG (reference sequence). With 8 bases removed from V and 4 bases from J, the gap between germline ends came to 12 bases. The CDR3, as DNA: TGTGCCGGATCAACAGGTTACGAGCAGTACTTC. Protein product: CAGSTGYEQYF.

This clone occurred once. This rearrangement joins TRBV9 to TRBJ2-3; TRBD2 matches 10 bases. Germline CDR1 and CDR2: SGDLS and YYNGEE. The V and J ends lost 0 bases and 4 bases, in that order; junction bases with no gene match: 11. There are 18 residues in the CDR3. CDR3 sequence: CASSVVASSGGPSDTQYF. CDR3 nucleotide sequence: TGTGCCAGCAGCGTAGTAGCTTCTAGCGGGGGCCCCTCAGATACGCAGTATTTT.

The chain combines TRBV11-2 with TRBJ2-1; 10 positions agree with TRBD2. Germline CDR1 reads SGHAT; CDR2 reads FQNNGV. This CDR3 is built from 16 residues. The J segment lost 5 bases and the V segment lost 1 base, leaving 5 bases of the junction unmatched. CDR3 coding DNA: TGTGCCAGCAGCTTAGTACCGGGACTAGCGAACAATGAGCAGTTCTTC. Amino acids: CASSLVPGLANNEQFF.

This clone was recorded only once. The chain uses TRBV27 and TRBJ2-2, with a possible D match to TRBD1 (6 bases). Germline CDR1 is MNHEY and CDR2 is SMNVEV (reference sequence). Deletions cut 3 bases from V and 1 base from J, with 9 bases between. The CDR3 extends over 15 amino acids. The CDR3 sequence: CASSFVGGNTGELFF. DNA for the CDR3: TGTGCCAGCAGTTTCGTAGGGGGGAACACCGGGGAGCTGTTTTTT.

V is TRBV7-6 and J is TRBJ2-1; 7 nucleotides align to TRBD2. This CDR3 has 14 amino acids. V lost 2 bases, J lost 7 bases, and 5 bases stayed unmatched. The germline CDR1 and CDR2 sequences are SGHVS and FNYEAQ. The CDR3: CASSLRAGDNEQFF. The DNA of the CDR3 is TGTGCCAGCAGCTTAAGGGCGGGGGATAATGAGCAGTTCTTC.

This clone was recorded only once. The chain couples TRBV19 to TRBJ2-5; the match to TRBD1 covers 11 bases. V shed 3 bases, J shed 4 bases, and the junction held 10 bases outside the gene matches. This CDR3 has 17 amino acids. The germline gives CDR1 LNHDA, CDR2 SQIVND (reference sequence). The CDR3 bases are TGTGCCAGTAGTATGTCTCGTGGGACAGGGGGACGAGAGACCCAGTACTTC. It encodes CASSMSRGTGGRETQYF.

The chain links TRBV5-1 to TRBJ2-3; no clear D gene. There are 15 residues in the CDR3. The germline V and J ends were trimmed by 1 base and 4 bases, with 13 bases remaining between them. Germline-derived CDR1 and CDR2 are SGHRS and YFSETQ. CDR3 residues: CASSLFELGPDTQYF. DNA of the CDR3: TGCGCCAGCAGCTTGTTCGAGCTGGGCCCAGATACGCAGTATTTT.

This sequence joins TRBV9 and TRBJ2-3; D might be TRBD2 (5 bases). The CDR3 spans 13 residues. V lost 5 bases and J lost 2, with 9 bases in between. Per the germline V gene, CDR1 is SGDLS and CDR2 is YYNGEE. The CDR3 loop reads CASSRSDTDTQYF. The CDR3 DNA is TGTGCCAGCAGTCGTAGCGACACAGATACGCAGTATTTT.

This clone was counted a few times. The chain uses TRBV4-2 and TRBJ1-2; D gene unclear. V was clipped by 0 bases and J by 0 bases, with 11 bases between them. The CDR3 is 16 residues long. Germline V gives CDR1 LGHNA, CDR2 YNFKEQ. The CDR3 DNA sequence: TGTGCCAGCAGCCAAGAGGTGGGAGAGCCTAACTATGGCTACACCTTC. Translating gives CASSQEVGEPNYGYTF.

The V gene is TRBV30, the J gene TRBJ1-1, with a weak D call TRBD1 (6 bases). V dropped 4 bases and J dropped 2 bases, with 8 bases sitting between them. Looked up from germline, CDR1 is GTSNPN and CDR2 is SVGIG (reference sequence). The CDR3 spans 12 residues. Written as DNA, the CDR3 is TGTGCCTGGAACAGGGACAACACTGAAGCTTTCTTT. It codes for CAWNRDNTEAFF. The full variable domain, in which reference TRBV30 and TRBJ1-1 provide the parts outside the CDR3, is SQTIHQWPATLVQPVGSPLSLECTVEGTSNPNLYWYRQAAGRGLQLLFYSVGIGQISSEVPQNLSASRPQDRQFILSSKKLLLSDSGFYLCAWNRDNTEAFFGQGTRLTVV.

Comment on this clone: Other nucleotide sequences in the sample specify the same CDR3. The V gene is TRBV5-4, the J gene TRBJ2-2; no clear D gene. The germline CDR1 and CDR2 sequences are SGHNT and YYREEE (reference sequence). Trimming left V 2 bases short and J 1 base short, with 6 bases between. The CDR3 is 14 residues long. This chain's CDR3 is CASSLGENTGELFF. The CDR3 region has the DNA TGTGCCAGCAGCTTAGGAGAGAACACCGGGGAGCTGTTTTTT.